The 21 T cell receptor beta chains in this list originate from one sample, sequenced in a study of beta chain features in type 1 diabetes. The authors reverse transcribed all of the isolated RNA, so sequencing captured expressed TCRB transcripts. Some clones are missing from TCRdb's copy, which holds only in-frame ones; the method was immunoSEQ multiplex PCR. The profile shows a few hundred thousand clones, 10% to 15% of them singletons. Sequenced input: naive CD4+ T cells from blood. The source of these receptors is a man aged 18 to 30 in good health.

This clone was seen a handful of times. The chain uses TRBV7-2 and TRBJ2-7; D possibly corresponds to TRBD2 (5 bases). With 4 bases removed from V and 5 bases from J, the gap between germline ends came to 9 bases. CDR3 length equals 12 residues. Per the germline V gene, CDR1 is SGHTA and CDR2 is FQGNSA. The CDR3 sequence: CASSSDWDEQYF. CDR3 bases: TGTGCCAGCAGCTCGGACTGGGACGAGCAGTACTTC.

V gene TRBV2 combines with J gene TRBJ1-4, with D maybe TRBD1 (6 bases). The CDR3 runs to 15 residues. Germline values: CDR1 SNHLY, CDR2 FYNNEI. The V end was cut by 10 bases, the J end by 5 bases, with 20 bases between. This CDR3 reads CATHRYQGLNEKLFF. The CDR3 coding sequence is TGTGCCACCCATCGGTATCAGGGGTTGAATGAAAAACTGTTTTTT.

CDR3 nucleotides: TGTGCCAGCAGCGTCACAGGGGGTAATTCACCCCTCCACTTT. Its translation: CASSVTGGNSPLHF. The chain links TRBV9 to TRBJ1-6, with 8 bases that match TRBD1. Germline V gives CDR1 SGDLS, CDR2 YYNGEE. This CDR3 is built from 14 residues. Unmatched junction bases numbered 1, after V lost 2 bases and J lost 6 bases. The full variable domain, rest sourced from reference TRBV9 and TRBJ1-6, is DSGVTQTPKHLITATGQRVTLRCSPRSGDLSVYWYQQSLDQGLQFLIQYYNGEERAKGNILERFSAQQFPDLHSELNLSSLELGDSALYFCASSVTGGNSPLHFGNGTRLTVT.

Regarding this clone: A junction boundary mismatches the germline segment, possibly from a read error. J is TRBJ1-5 and V is TRBV18; 10 bases map to TRBD1. Germline V gene lookup returns CDR1 KGHSH and CDR2 LQKENI. This CDR3 comprises 15 residues. CDR3 nucleotide sequence: TGTGCCAACTCAACCGGGACAGGGGAAGGTCAGCCCCAGCATTTT. Translating gives CANSTGTGEGQPQHF.

This sequence joins TRBV9 and TRBJ1-6; D call uncertain. Trimming cost V 0 bases and J 6 bases, with 4 bases left between them. Germline-derived CDR1 and CDR2 are SGDLS and YYNGEE. This CDR3 region has 13 residues. The CDR3 region has the DNA TGTGCCAGCAGCGTAGACAGTAATTCACCCCTCCACTTT. It yields the protein CASSVDSNSPLHF.

Concerning this clone: The junction does not match germline at one end; this may be a read error. The chain uses TRBV7-7 and TRBJ2-1; TRBD1 is a possible D gene (7 bases). There are 15 residues in the CDR3. Germline CDR1 and CDR2: SSHAT and FNYEAQ (reference sequence). In DNA form, the CDR3 reads TGTGCTAGCAGCTTAGGGGGGACAGTATACAATGAGCAGTTCTTC. Its protein product is CASSLGGTVYNEQFF.

This clone was observed a handful of times. This sequence joins TRBV29-1 and TRBJ1-2; 12 bases fit TRBD1. Germline assignment: CDR1 SQVTM and CDR2 ANQGSEA. The CDR3 spans 17 residues. Losses at the gene ends were 6 bases for V and 8 bases for J; bases not matched to a gene: 19. CDR3 DNA: TGCAGCGTCCCCTTCTCCAGCGCGGGACAGGGGGCGCGCGGCTACACCTTC. Its protein is CSVPFSSAGQGARGYTF.

This clone was counted between two and nine times. The chain couples TRBV7-2 to TRBJ1-4; a possible D gene is TRBD1 (6 bases). Germline V gene lookup returns CDR1 SGHTA and CDR2 FQGNSA. CDR3 length: 15 residues. V was pared by 2 bases and J by 3 bases, with 10 bases between. CDR3 sequence reads: CASSLQGRANEKLFF. The CDR3 bases are TGTGCCAGCAGCTTACAGGGGAGGGCTAATGAAAAACTGTTTTTT.

This clone was picked up a small number of times. This sequence joins TRBV6-5 and TRBJ1-2; TRBD1 aligns across 7 bases. CDR1 and CDR2 from the germline V gene are MNHEY and SVGAGI. V was pared by 2 bases and J by 6 bases, with 6 bases of the junction left unmatched. CDR3 length: 14 residues. The CDR3 DNA is TGTGCCAGCAGTTACCTAGACAGGGCGAATGGCTACACCTTC. It codes for CASSYLDRANGYTF.

This rearrangement joins TRBV5-1 to TRBJ2-5; D perhaps matches TRBD1 (5 bases). There are 13 residues in the CDR3. Trimming took off 3 bases at V and 1 base at J, with 7 bases between the two ends. Germline lookup yields CDR1 SGHRS and CDR2 YFSETQ. The CDR3 is CASSWGLQETQYF. The CDR3 DNA reads as TGCGCCAGCAGCTGGGGCCTCCAAGAGACCCAGTACTTC.

The chain carries TRBV5-1 and TRBJ2-1; TRBD1 is a possible D gene (5 bases). Germline CDR1 and CDR2: SGHRS and YFSETQ. Deletions cut 4 bases from V and 9 bases from J, with 17 bases between. This CDR3 is 14 amino acids long. The CDR3 sequence: CASSQGAHPAEQFF. The CDR3 nucleotides are TGCGCCAGCAGCCAAGGGGCCCATCCCGCTGAGCAGTTCTTC.

The chain uses TRBV6-5 and TRBJ2-2; D is possibly TRBD1 (5 bases). Germline V gene sequence: CDR1 MNHEY, CDR2 SVGAGI. Trimming cost V 5 bases and J 7 bases, with 14 bases left between them. The CDR3 totals 14 residues. DNA of the CDR3: TGTGCCAGCAGTCTCCGCAGGGCCGGCGGGGAGCTGTTTTTT. Translation gives CASSLRRAGGELFF.

Only a few counts were recorded for this clone. This chain connects TRBV5-1 to TRBJ2-5; weak D call: TRBD1 (6 bases). The ends were cut back, 6 bases at V and 0 bases at J, with 9 bases in the middle. The CDR3 totals 13 residues. The germline gives CDR1 SGHRS, CDR2 YFSETQ. CDR3 region: CASTRDNQETQYF. In DNA form, the CDR3 reads TGCGCCAGCACCCGGGACAACCAAGAGACCCAGTACTTC.

This sequence joins TRBV7-3 and TRBJ2-1; 8 nucleotides align to TRBD2. The J segment lost 6 bases and the V segment lost 2 bases, leaving 9 bases of the junction unmatched. Per the germline V gene, CDR1 is SGHTA and CDR2 is FQGTGA. The length of the CDR3 is 16 residues. The CDR3 reads CASSLSASGYANEQFF. In DNA, the CDR3 is TGTGCCAGCAGCTTATCAGCTAGCGGGTATGCCAATGAGCAGTTCTTC.

This clone was recorded a few times. The J gene is TRBJ2-2, the V gene TRBV28; no clear D. Germline V gene data show CDR1 as MDHEN and CDR2 as SYDVKM. V was pared by 7 bases and J by 4 bases, with 10 bases between. CDR3 length equals 13 residues. The DNA of the CDR3 is TGTGCCAGCACTCCCCTCGGCACCGGGGAGCTGTTTTTT. Encoded protein: CASTPLGTGELFF.

This clone was counted a few times. The gene calls are TRBV15 and TRBJ1-5; D is uncertain. Deletions cut 1 base from V and 9 bases from J, with 16 bases between. Germline V gene sequence: CDR1 LNHNV, CDR2 YYDKDF (reference sequence). CDR3 size: 15 residues. Here the CDR3 reads CATSRAPREQSPQHF. For the CDR3, the DNA is TGTGCCACCAGCAGAGCCCCCCGCGAGCAATCGCCCCAGCATTTT. Combining the CDR3 with reference TRBV15 and TRBJ1-5 gives the whole variable domain DAMVIQNPRYQVTQFGKPVTLSCSQTLNHNVMYWYQQKSSQAPKLLFHYYDKDFNNEADTPDNFQSRRPNTSFCFLDIRSPGLGDTAMYLCATSRAPREQSPQHFGDGTRLSIL.

This rearrangement joins TRBV5-6 to TRBJ2-7; possibly TRBD1 for D (5 bases). In germline, CDR1 is SGHDT, CDR2 YYEEEE. The V end was cut by 4 bases, the J end by 3 bases, with 8 bases between. The CDR3 length is 12 residues. CDR3 DNA sequence: TGTGCCAGCAGCCATAGGGGCTACGAGCAGTACTTC. It yields the protein CASSHRGYEQYF.

V and J are TRBV27 and TRBJ1-4; TRBD1 matches 7 bases. The CDR3 runs 15 residues. With V trimmed by 3 bases and J by 7 bases, 8 bases remained unmatched. CDR1 and CDR2 (germline): MNHEY, SMNVEV (reference sequence). In DNA, the CDR3 is TGTGCCAGCAGTTTGGAGGGACAGAGTTCTGAAAAACTGTTTTTT. It translates to CASSLEGQSSEKLFF.

The V call is TRBV18, the J call TRBJ1-5; the D is unclear. Deletions cut 2 bases from V and 7 bases from J, with 18 bases between. The CDR3 length is 16 residues. The germline CDR1 and CDR2 sequences are KGHSH and LQKENI. The CDR3 loop is CASSPEASFGGQPQHF. CDR3 bases: TGTGCCAGCTCACCAGAAGCGTCCTTTGGCGGCCAGCCCCAGCATTTT.

The gene calls are TRBV11-2 and TRBJ2-5; the D is unclear. V was pared by 3 bases and J by 5 bases, with 10 bases between. Germline CDR1 SGHAT, CDR2 FQNNGV. The CDR3 contains 13 residues. Written as DNA, the CDR3 is TGTGCCAGCAGCTTGCCACTGCGGGAGACCCAGTACTTC. This sequence encodes CASSLPLRETQYF.

The rearrangement links TRBV28 to TRBJ2-3, with TRBD2 matching 9 bases. The CDR3 runs to 14 residues. Germline CDR1 is MDHEN and CDR2 is SYDVKM. Trimming at V came to 6 bases and at J to 3 bases, leaving 4 bases not matched to a gene. The CDR3 DNA reads as TGTGCCAGCAGCGTAGCGGGAGTTACAGATACGCAGTATTTT. Its protein product is CASSVAGVTDTQYF. Filled out from reference TRBV28 and TRBJ2-3, the complete variable domain reads DVKVTQSSRYLVKRTGEKVFLECVQDMDHENMFWYRQDPGLGLRLIYFSYDVKMKEKGDIPEGYSVSREKKERFSLILESASTNQTSMYLCASSVAGVTDTQYFGPGTRLTVL.